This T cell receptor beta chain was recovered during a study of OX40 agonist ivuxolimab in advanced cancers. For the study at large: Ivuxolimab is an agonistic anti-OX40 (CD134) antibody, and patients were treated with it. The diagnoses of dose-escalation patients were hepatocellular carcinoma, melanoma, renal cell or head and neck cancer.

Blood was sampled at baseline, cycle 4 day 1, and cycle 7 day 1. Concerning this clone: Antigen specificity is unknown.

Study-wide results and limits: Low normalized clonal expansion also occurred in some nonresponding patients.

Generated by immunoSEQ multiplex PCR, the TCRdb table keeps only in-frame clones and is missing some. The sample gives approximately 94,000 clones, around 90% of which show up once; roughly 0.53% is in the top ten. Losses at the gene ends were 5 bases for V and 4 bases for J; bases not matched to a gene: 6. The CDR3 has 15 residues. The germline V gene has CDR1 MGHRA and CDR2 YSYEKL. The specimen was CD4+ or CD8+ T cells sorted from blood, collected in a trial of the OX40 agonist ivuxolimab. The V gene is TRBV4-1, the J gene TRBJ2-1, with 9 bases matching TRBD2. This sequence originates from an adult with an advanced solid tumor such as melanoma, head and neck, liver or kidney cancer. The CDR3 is CASSYLSGSYNEQFF. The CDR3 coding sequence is TGCGCCAGCAGCTATCTTAGCGGGAGTTACAATGAGCAGTTCTTC.